This TCR beta chain emerged from a study of response to subunit inactivated influenza vaccine. TCRdb re-derived calls from the RT-PCR reads in MiXCR, one entry per CDR3 protein. This table has roughly 570,000 distinct CDR3 sequences, around 13% appearing once. Germline V gene lookup returns CDR1 DFQATT and CDR2 SNEGSKA (reference sequence). The length of the CDR3 is 15 residues. V was shortened by 1 base and J by 5 bases, with 16 bases between the two germline ends. This TCR was recovered from a man aged 50-59 years who received an inactivated influenza vaccine. The chain employs TRBV20-1 and TRBJ2-3; the D gene could be TRBD1 or TRBD2 (6 bases each). Specimen: PBMCs from blood, collected 35 to 45 days after vaccination. CDR3 sequence: CSARANGGLKDTQYF. In nucleotides, the CDR3 is TGCAGTGCTAGAGCCAACGGGGGCCTAAAAGATACGCAGTATTTT.